This TCR beta chain comes out of a study of blood T cell repertoires in COVID-19. At the level of the study: Collection of acute and convalescent COVID-19 samples took place in the United States, Italy and Spain. Nucleic acid was either cDNA or gDNA, and it came from T cells, B-cell-depleted T cells, or PBMCs.

V lost 4 bases and J lost 4; bases outside the gene matches: 8. This CDR3 is 15 amino acids long. Looked up from germline, CDR1 is GTSNPN and CDR2 is SVGIG (reference sequence). As originally analysed: The authors estimated nucleated cell counts from reference gene primer amplification. This table comes from immunoSEQ multiplex PCR, and its TCRdb copy is limited to in-frame clones, with some not included. The V and J calls and clone size are taken from that table; D and trimming were inferred from the DNA. Among more than 150,000 clones, approximately 87% were seen once, and the ten largest hold 2.5%.

This receptor was identified in a middle-aged man with active or convalescent COVID-19. This chain connects TRBV30 to TRBJ1-2; 11 bases line up with TRBD1. The material sequenced was peripheral blood. The CDR3 reads CAWTLDRGPSYGYTF. DNA of the CDR3: TGTGCCTGGACCCTGGACAGGGGGCCTTCCTATGGCTACACCTTC.